This T cell receptor beta chain is from a study of T-cell reconstitution after alpha-beta-depleted transplantation in children (dated by TCRdb to 2016 to 2017). Context from the whole study: T-cell immune reconstitution after TCRalphabeta/CD19-depleted allogeneic hematopoietic cell transplantation in children was quantitatively tracked in the study by means of TCR repertoire profiling. What the research found in general, with its limitations: In some patients, the high TCRbeta diversity seen at day 60 was put down to recipient T cells and intrathymic progenitors that had survived conditioning. Over subsequent months, a decline in hyperexpanded clone frequencies was noted, and after one year, T-cell counts and TCRbeta diversity were mostly ascribed to newly produced T cells. The apparently early recovery of alphabetaT-cell counts about two months after transplant reportedly depended on only several hundred rapidly expanded clones that came from non-depleted graft cells.

On this clonotype itself: The antigen it binds to is not known. Base qualities were left out, and no much larger clone turns up one base away.

The receptor library was made with PCR. Data came from an Illumina HiSeq 2500. TCR libraries were prepared with molecular barcoding, using unique molecular identifiers to normalize TCRbeta repertoire quantification. TCRdb applied fastp at Q25 and MiXCR to the public reads, then kept only in-frame beta chains. Every distinct CDR3 protein forms one entry, paired with its most common genes and DNA. For this sample the table gives approximately 230,000 distinct CDR3 sequences, of which about 25% were detected only once. In total, the top ten clones hold 2.6% of the sample. The sample's treatment or condition label, decoded: allogeneic hematopoietic cell transplantation with graft depleted of TCRalphabeta T cells and CD19 B cells. The transplant recipients were children given TCRalphabeta/CD19-depleted allogeneic hematopoietic cell grafts. The V end loses 0 bases and the J end loses 4 bases, and a stretch of 16 bases separates them. CDR1 and CDR2, per the germline V gene (reference sequence), are DFQATT and SNEGSKA. Counted from cysteine to phenylalanine, this CDR3 has 15 amino acids. Solely the CDR3 DNA is kept, with 45 bases framed from the first base.

This TCR was recovered from a girl aged 2 to 9 with Fanconi anemia, due to receive a stem cell transplant. The chain was built from TRBV20-1 and TRBJ2-7; no D segment can be confidently identified. The sample here was PBMCs, taken before TCRalphabeta/CD19-depleted stem cell transplant. The CDR3 protein is CSARDPQRGLYEQYF. Here is the DNA: TGCAGTGCTAGAGACCCCCAGCGAGGTTTGTACGAGCAGTACTTC.